These 8 T cell receptor beta chains came from one sample sequenced in a study of cytomegalovirus exposure and HLA in healthy donors. Sequencing was performed with immunoSEQ multiplex PCR; in TCRdb, only in-frame clones are kept and a portion is missing. Of some 90,000 clones listed, 95% to 98% are singletons. Sequencing was done on a sample of PBMCs. These TCRs come from a man between 18 and 29 years old in good health and CMV-seronegative.

This rearrangement joins TRBV5-1 to TRBJ1-2; a possible D gene is TRBD1 (6 bases). Germline V CDR1 and CDR2: SGHRS, YFSETQ. With 1 base removed from V and 5 bases from J, the gap between germline ends came to 15 bases. The CDR3 runs to 15 residues. The CDR3 is CASSLRTGIWYGYTF. The CDR3 DNA sequence: TGCGCCAGCAGCTTGAGAACAGGGATATGGTATGGCTACACCTTC.

V is TRBV25-1 and J is TRBJ2-1; possible D gene TRBD2, 7 bases. The CDR3 sequence is 16 residues long. Trimming took off 4 bases at V and 6 bases at J, with 19 bases between the two ends. Germline loops: CDR1 MGHDK, CDR2 SYGVNS. Here the CDR3 reads CASSGQRTRGGNEQFF. The CDR3 region has the DNA TGTGCCAGCAGTGGACAACGGACTAGAGGGGGCAATGAGCAGTTCTTC.

In this sample, this clone turned up once. The V call is TRBV6-5, the J call TRBJ2-7, with 8 bases that match TRBD2. CDR3 length: 14 residues. Losses at the gene ends were 6 bases for V and 2 bases for J; bases not matched to a gene: 6. Germline V CDR1 and CDR2: MNHEY, SVGAGI. The chain's CDR3 is CASRRPGGPYEQYF. The CDR3 DNA is TGTGCCAGCAGGAGACCGGGGGGGCCCTACGAGCAGTACTTC.

The genes are TRBV23-1 and TRBJ2-7; D possibly corresponds to TRBD1 (8 bases). TRBV23-1 is marked as an open reading frame, function uncertain. V shed 0 bases and J shed 6 bases, with 21 bases lying between them. The CDR3 is 17 residues long. CDR3 residues: CASSQSQSRTGRVEQYV. Written as DNA, the CDR3 is TGCGCCAGCAGTCAATCTCAATCCCGGACAGGGAGGGTCGAGCAGTACGTC.

The chain carries TRBV5-1 and TRBJ2-4, with D possibly matching TRBD1 (7 bases). Germline values: CDR1 SGHRS, CDR2 YFSETQ. V was shortened by 0 bases and J by 7 bases, with 8 bases between the two germline ends. The CDR3 has 13 amino acids. CDR3 sequence reads: CASSLAGGNIQYF. The CDR3 DNA follows: TGCGCCAGCAGCTTGGCAGGGGGGAACATTCAGTACTTC.

The chain uses TRBV6-1 and TRBJ1-5; no clear D. Germline CDR1 and CDR2: MNHNS and SASEGT. The CDR3 runs to 14 residues. The V gene lost 1 base and the J gene lost 5 bases, with 9 bases spanning the gap. The CDR3 loop reads CASSEVYSYQPQHF. In nucleotides, the CDR3 is TGTGCCAGCAGTGAAGTGTACAGCTATCAGCCCCAGCATTTT.

This sequence joins TRBV6-6 and TRBJ2-3; no definite D call. V was pared by 7 bases and J by 0 bases, with 14 bases between. The germline gives CDR1 MNHNY, CDR2 SVGAGI (reference sequence). This CDR3 has 15 residues. This chain's CDR3 is CASITFEASTDTQYF. The CDR3 nucleotides read TGTGCCAGCATCACTTTTGAGGCTAGCACAGATACGCAGTATTTT.

The chain employs TRBV19 and TRBJ2-1; a weak D match, TRBD2 (6 bases). The ends were cut back, 5 bases at V and 2 bases at J, with 13 bases in the middle. This CDR3 spans 15 amino acids. Germline V lookup: CDR1 LNHDA, CDR2 SQIVND (reference sequence). The CDR3 sequence is CASSPGSNPYNEQFF. DNA of the CDR3: TGTGCCAGTAGTCCCGGGAGTAACCCCTACAATGAGCAGTTCTTC.